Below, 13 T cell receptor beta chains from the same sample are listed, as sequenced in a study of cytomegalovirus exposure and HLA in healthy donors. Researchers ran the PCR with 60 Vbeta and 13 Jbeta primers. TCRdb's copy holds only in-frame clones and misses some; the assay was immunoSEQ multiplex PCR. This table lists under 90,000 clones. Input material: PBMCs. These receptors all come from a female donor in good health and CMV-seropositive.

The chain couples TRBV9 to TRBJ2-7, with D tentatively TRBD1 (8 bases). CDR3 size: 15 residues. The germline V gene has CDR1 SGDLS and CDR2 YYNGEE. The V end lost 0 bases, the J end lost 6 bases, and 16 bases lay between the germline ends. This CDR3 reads CASSVDRGGASEQYF. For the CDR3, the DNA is TGTGCCAGCAGCGTAGACAGGGGGGGGGCCAGCGAGCAGTACTTC.

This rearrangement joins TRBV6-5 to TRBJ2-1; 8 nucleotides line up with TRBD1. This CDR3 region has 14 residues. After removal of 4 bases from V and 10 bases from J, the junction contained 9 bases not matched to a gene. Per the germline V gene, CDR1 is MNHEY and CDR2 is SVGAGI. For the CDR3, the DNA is TGTGCCAGCAGTTTACAGGGGGATGTATTCGAGCAGTTCTTC. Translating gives CASSLQGDVFEQFF.

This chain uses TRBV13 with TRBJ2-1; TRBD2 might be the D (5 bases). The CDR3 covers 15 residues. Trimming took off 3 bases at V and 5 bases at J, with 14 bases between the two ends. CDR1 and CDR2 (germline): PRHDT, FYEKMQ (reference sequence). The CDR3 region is CASSFRAIGDNEQFF. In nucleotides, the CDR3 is TGTGCCAGCAGCTTTCGGGCGATCGGGGACAATGAGCAGTTCTTC.

CDR3 DNA sequence: TGTGCCAGCAGCTGGGGACAGTCAAACTATGGCTACACCTTC. Encoded protein: CASSWGQSNYGYTF. The chain is built from TRBV5-6 and TRBJ1-2; 7 positions agree with TRBD1. With 3 bases clipped from V and 2 bases from J, the junction kept 4 bases outside the gene matches. Germline V CDR1 and CDR2: SGHDT, YYEEEE. The CDR3 length is 14 residues.

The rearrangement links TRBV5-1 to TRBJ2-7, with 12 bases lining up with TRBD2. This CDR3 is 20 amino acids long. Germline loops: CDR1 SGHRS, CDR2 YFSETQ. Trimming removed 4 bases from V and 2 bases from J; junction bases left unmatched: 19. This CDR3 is CASSPYFRLAGEYIAYEQYF. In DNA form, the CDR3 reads TGCGCCAGCAGCCCCTATTTCCGACTAGCGGGAGAGTATATAGCCTACGAGCAGTACTTC. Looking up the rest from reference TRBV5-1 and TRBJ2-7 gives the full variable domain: KAGVTQTPRYLIKTRGQQVTLSCSPISGHRSVSWYQQTPGQGLQFLFEYFSETQRNKGNFPGRFSGRQFSNSRSEMNVSTLELGDSALYLCASSPYFRLAGEYIAYEQYFGPGTRLTVT.

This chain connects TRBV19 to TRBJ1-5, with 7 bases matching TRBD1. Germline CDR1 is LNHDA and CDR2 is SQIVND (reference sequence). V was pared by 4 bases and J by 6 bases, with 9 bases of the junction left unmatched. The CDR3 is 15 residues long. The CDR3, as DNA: TGTGCCAGTAGTACTTACACAGGGGTAATTCAGCCCCAGCATTTT. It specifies CASSTYTGVIQPQHF.

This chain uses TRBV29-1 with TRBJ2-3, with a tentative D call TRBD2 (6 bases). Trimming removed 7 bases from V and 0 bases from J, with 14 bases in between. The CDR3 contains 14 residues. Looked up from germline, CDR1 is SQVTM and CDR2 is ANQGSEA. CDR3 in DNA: TGCAGCGCCGCGGCGGGGACTAGCACAGATACGCAGTATTTT. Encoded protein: CSAAAGTSTDTQYF.

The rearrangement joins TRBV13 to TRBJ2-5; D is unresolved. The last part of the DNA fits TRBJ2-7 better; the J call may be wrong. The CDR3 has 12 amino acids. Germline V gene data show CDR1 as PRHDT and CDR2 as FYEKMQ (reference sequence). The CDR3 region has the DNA TGTGCCAGCAGCCAGCAGGCCTACGAGCAGTACTTC. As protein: CASSQQAYEQYF.

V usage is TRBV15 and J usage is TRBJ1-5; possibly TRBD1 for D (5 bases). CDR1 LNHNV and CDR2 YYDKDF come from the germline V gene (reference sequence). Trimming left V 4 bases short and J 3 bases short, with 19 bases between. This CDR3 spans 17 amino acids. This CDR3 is CATSKAVGVVVNQPQHF. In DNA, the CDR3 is TGTGCCACCAGCAAAGCAGTAGGGGTAGTCGTCAATCAGCCCCAGCATTTT.

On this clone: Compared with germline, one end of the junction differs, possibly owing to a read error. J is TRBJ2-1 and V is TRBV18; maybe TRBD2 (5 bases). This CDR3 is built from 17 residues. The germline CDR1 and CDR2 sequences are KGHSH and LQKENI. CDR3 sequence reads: CASPPLASGSSYNEQFF. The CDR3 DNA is TGTGCCAGCCCACCACTGGCGAGCGGAAGCTCCTACAATGAGCAGTTCTTC.

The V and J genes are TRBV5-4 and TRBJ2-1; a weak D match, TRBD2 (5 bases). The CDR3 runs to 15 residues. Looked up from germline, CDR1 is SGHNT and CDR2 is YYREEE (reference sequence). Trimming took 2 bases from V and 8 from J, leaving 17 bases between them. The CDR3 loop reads CASSFPGTLGHEQFF. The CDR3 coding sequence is TGTGCCAGCAGCTTCCCGGGAACCCTAGGCCATGAGCAGTTCTTC.

CDR3 region: CASSPTGVVTDTQYF. The CDR3 nucleotides read TGTGCCAGCAGCCCCACAGGGGTGGTCACAGATACGCAGTATTTT. The chain employs TRBV2 and TRBJ2-3; the match to TRBD1 covers 7 bases. Germline V CDR1 and CDR2: SNHLY, FYNNEI. This CDR3 has 15 amino acids. The junction had 8 bases not matched to a gene; V was cut back by 6 bases and J by 2 bases.

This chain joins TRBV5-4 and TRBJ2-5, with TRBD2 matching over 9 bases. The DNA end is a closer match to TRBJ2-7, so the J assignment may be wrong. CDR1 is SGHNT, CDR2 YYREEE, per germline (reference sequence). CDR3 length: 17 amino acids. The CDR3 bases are TGTGCCAGCAGCGGTGGCCTTCGTAGCGGGAGTACCCACGAGCAGTACTTC. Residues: CASSGGLRSGSTHEQYF.